This T cell receptor beta chain was identified in a study of blood T cells in healthy people across ages. Trimming cost V 5 bases and J 3 bases; bases outside gene matches: 3. CDR1 and CDR2 (germline): MNHEY, SVGAGI. The CDR3 is made up of 14 amino acids. Notes on the study in general: Strong correlation existed between TCR beta diversity and naive T cell percentage. Donors of long life had a larger count of naive CD4+ cells and greater diversity than aged donors.

The second PCR ran about 6 to 12 cycles with a sample-barcoded 5' primer and J-beta primers. TCRdb reprocessed the 5' RACE reads with MiXCR, giving one entry per CDR3 protein. The table records around 850,000 distinct CDR3 sequences, roughly 34% of them present only once. This clonotype was recorded many times. Its antigen is not identified. The receptor comes from a man between 18 and 35 years old in good health. The sequenced sample consisted of blood. This chain joins TRBV6-5 and TRBJ2-7, with 11 bases lining up with TRBD1. This CDR3 reads CASSGQGAFYEQYF. The CDR3 bases are TGTGCCAGCAGTGGACAGGGGGCTTTCTACGAGCAGTACTTC.